The clone carrying this T cell receptor beta chain was found many times. The antigen remains unidentified. This sample is part of a study of early T cells in non-severe SARS-CoV-2 infection. Looking at the study overall: Bulk RNA isolated from unsorted whole blood underwent sequencing; chains were not paired. Notes on the study in general: Matching with VDJdb favored anti-spike CD8 responses (missing private and CD4 specificities).

In germline, CDR1 is KGHDR, CDR2 SFDVKD. The CDR3 spans 17 residues. The V gene end was trimmed by 4 bases and the J gene end by 2 bases; junction bases not matched to a gene: 6. Tagging with unique molecular identifiers was applied to individual cDNA molecules. TCRdb redid the calling of the 5' RACE reads with MiXCR, one entry per CDR3 protein. The table records 30,000 to 35,000 distinct CDR3 sequences, around 7% of them present only once. This chain joins TRBV24-1 and TRBJ2-5, with 13 bases identical to TRBD2. Material for sequencing was whole blood. The source is an adult who was a healthcare worker with PCR-confirmed SARS-CoV-2 infection or an uninfected control (not recorded which). This CDR3 reads CATSDSQLAGGQETQYF. The CDR3 DNA follows: TGTGCCACCAGTGACTCCCAACTAGCGGGAGGGCAAGAGACCCAGTACTTC.